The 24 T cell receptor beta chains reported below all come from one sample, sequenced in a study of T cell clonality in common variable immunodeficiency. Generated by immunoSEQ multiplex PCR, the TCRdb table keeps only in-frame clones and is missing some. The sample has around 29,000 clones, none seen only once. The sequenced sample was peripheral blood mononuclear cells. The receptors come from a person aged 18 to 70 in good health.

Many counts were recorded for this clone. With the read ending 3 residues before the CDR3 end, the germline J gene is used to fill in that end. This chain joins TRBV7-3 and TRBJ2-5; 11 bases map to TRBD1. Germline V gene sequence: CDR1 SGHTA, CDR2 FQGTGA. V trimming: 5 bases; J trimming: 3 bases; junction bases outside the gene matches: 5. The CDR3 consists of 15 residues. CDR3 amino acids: CASSPRTGGKETQYF. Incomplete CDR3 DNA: TGTGCCAGCAGCCCCCGGACAGGGGGCAAAGAGACC. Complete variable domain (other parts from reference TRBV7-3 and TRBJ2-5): GAGVSQTPSNKVTEKGKYVELRCDPISGHTALYWYRQSLGQGPEFLIYFQGTGAADDSGLPNDRFFAVRPEGSVSTLKIQRTERGDSAVYLCASSPRTGGKETQYFGPGTRLLVL.

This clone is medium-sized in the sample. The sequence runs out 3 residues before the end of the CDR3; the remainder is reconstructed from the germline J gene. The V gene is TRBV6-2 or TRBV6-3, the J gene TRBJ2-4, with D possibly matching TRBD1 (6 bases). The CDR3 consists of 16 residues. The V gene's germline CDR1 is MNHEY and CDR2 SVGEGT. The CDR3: CASSYGASRGWGPQYF. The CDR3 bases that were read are TGTGCCAGCAGTTACGGGGCGAGCAGGGGATGGGGCCCT.

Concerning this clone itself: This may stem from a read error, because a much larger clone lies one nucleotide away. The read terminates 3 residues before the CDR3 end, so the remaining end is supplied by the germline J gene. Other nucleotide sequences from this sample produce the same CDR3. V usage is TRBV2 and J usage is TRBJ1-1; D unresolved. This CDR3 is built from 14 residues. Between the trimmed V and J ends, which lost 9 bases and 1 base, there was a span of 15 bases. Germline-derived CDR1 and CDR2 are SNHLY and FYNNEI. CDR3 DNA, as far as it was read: TGTGCCAGTAAGGTGGCCCCGGGGAACACTGAA. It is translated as CASKVAPGNTE. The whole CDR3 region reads CASKVAPGNTEAFF.

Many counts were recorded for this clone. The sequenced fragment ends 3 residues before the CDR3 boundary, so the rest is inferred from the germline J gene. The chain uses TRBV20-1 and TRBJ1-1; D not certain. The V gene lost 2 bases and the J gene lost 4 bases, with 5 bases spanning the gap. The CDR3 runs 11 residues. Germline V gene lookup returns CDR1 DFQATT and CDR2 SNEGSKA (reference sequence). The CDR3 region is CSARSSTEAFF. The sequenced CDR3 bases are TGCAGTGCTAGATCGTCCACTGAA.

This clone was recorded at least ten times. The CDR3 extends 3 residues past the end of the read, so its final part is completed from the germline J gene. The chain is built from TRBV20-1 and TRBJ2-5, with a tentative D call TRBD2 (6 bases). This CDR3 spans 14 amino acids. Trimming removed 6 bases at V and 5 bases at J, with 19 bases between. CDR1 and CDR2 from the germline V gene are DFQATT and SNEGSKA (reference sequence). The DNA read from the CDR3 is TGCAGTGCGACTGTCCCGGGACTTGTGGAGACC. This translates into CSATVPGLVET. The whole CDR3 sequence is CSATVPGLVETQYF.

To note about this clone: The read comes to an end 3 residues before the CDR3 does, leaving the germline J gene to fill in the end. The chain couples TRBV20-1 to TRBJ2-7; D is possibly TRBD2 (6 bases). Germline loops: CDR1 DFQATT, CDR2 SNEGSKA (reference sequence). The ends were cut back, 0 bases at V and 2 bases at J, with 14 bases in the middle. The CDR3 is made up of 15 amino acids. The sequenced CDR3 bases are TGCAGTGCTAGAGATCAGTCGGGGGAAGCCTACGAG. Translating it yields CSARDQSGEAYE. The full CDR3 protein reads CSARDQSGEAYEQYF.

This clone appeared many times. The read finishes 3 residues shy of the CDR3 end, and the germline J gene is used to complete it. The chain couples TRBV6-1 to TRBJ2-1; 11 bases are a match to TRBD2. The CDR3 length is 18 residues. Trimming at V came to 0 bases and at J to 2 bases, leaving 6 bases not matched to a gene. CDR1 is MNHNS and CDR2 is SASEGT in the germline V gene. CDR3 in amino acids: CASSEAPTSGVPYNEQFF. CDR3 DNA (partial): TGTGCCAGCAGTGAAGCGCCGACTAGCGGGGTCCCCTACAATGAG.

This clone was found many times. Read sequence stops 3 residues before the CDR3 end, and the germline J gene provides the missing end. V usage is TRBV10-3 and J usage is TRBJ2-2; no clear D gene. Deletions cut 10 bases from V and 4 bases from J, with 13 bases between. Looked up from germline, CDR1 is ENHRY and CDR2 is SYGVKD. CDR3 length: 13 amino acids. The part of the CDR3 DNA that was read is TGTGCCACTATGAGGCAGGTCACCGGGGAG. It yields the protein CATMRQVTGE. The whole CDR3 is CATMRQVTGELFF.

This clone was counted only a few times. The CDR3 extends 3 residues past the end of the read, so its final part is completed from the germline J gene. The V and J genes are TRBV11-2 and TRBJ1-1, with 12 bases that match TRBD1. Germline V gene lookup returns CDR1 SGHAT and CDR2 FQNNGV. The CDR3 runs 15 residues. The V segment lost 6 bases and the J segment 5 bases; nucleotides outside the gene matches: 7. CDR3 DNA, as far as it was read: TGTGCCAGCAGTAAGCCGGGACAGGGGGCGACTGAA. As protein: CASSKPGQGATE. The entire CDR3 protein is CASSKPGQGATEAFF.

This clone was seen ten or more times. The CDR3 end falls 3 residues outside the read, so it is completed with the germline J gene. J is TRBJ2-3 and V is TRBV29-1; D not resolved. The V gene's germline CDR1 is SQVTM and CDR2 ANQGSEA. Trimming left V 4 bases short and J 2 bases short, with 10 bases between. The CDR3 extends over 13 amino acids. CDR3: CSVAPVLTDTQYF. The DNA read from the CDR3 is TGCAGCGTTGCCCCGGTCCTCACAGATACG.

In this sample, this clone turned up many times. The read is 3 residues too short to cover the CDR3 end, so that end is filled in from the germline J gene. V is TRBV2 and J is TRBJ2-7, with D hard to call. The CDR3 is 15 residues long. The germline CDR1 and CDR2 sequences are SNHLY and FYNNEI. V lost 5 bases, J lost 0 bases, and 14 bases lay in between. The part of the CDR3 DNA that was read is TGTGCCAGCAGTTTCCTGGGCTCTCTCTCCTACGAG. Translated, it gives CASSFLGSLSYE. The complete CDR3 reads CASSFLGSLSYEQYF.

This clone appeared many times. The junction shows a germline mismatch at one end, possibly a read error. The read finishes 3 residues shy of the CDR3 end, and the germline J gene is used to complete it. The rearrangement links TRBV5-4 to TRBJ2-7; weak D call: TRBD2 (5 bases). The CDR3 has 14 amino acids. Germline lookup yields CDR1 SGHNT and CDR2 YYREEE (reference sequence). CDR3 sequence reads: CASSFTGISYEQYF. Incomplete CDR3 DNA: TGTGCCAGTAGCTTCACGGGGATATCCTACGAG.

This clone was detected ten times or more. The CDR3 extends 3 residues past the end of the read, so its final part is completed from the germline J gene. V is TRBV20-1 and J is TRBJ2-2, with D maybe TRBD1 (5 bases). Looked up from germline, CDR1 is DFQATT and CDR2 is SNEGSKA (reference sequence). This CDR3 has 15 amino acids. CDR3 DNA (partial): TGCAGTGCTGGGCAGCCCAACTCTGGGGCCAACGTG. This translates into CSAGQPNSGANV. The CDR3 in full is CSAGQPNSGANVLFF.

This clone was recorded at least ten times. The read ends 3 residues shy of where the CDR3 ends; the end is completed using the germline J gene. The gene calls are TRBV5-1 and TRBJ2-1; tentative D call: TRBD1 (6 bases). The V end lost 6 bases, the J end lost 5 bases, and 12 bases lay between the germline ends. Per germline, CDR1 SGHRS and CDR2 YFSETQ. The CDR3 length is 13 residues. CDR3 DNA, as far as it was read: TGCGCCAGCACACAGGGTTTCAACAATGAG. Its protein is CASTQGFNNE. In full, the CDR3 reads CASTQGFNNEQFF.

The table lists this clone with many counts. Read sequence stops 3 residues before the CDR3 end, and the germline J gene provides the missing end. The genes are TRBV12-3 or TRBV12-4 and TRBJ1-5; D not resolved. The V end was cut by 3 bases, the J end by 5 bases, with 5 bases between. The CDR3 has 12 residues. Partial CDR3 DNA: TGTGCCAGCAGTTTCCGGTATCAGCCC. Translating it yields CASSFRYQP. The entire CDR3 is CASSFRYQPQHF.

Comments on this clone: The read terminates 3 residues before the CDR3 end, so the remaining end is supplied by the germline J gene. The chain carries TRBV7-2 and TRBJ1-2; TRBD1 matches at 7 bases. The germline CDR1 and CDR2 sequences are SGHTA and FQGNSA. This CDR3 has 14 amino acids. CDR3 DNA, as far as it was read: TGTGCCAGCAGCTCACAAGGGGGCCAATACGAC. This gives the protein CASSSQGGQYD. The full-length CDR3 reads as CASSSQGGQYDYTF.

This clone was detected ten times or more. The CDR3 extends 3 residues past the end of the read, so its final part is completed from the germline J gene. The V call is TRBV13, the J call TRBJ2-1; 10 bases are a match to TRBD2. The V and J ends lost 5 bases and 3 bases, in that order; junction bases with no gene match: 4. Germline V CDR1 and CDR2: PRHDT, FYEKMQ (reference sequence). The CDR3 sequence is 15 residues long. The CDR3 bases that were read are TGTGCCAGCAGCCCAAGCGGGGGGGTCTACAATGAG. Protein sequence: CASSPSGGVYNE. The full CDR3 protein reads CASSPSGGVYNEQFF.

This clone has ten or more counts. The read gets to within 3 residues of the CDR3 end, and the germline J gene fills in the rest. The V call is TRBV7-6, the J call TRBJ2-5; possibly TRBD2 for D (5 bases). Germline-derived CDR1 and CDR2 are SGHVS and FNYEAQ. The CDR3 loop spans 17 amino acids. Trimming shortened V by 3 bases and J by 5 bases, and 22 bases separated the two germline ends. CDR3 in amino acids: CASSFSRAGPPRETQYF. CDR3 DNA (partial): TGTGCCAGCAGCTTTAGTCGTGCGGGCCCTCCACGGGAGACC.

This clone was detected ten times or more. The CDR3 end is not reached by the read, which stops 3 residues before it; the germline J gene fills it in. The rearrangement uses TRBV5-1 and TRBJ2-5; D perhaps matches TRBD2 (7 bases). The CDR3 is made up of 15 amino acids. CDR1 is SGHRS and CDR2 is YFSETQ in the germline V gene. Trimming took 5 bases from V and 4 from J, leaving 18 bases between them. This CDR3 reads CASRDGLRGGETQYF. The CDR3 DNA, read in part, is TGCGCCAGCAGGGACGGACTGAGGGGGGGAGAGACC. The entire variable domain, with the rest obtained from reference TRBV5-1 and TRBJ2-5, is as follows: KAGVTQTPRYLIKTRGQQVTLSCSPISGHRSVSWYQQTPGQGLQFLFEYFSETQRNKGNFPGRFSGRQFSNSRSEMNVSTLELGDSALYLCASRDGLRGGETQYFGPGTRLLVL.

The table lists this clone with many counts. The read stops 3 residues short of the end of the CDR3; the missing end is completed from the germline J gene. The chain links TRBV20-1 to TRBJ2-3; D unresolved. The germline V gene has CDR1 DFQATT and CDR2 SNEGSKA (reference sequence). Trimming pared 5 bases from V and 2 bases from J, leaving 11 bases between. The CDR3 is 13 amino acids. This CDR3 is CSAAVPYTDTQYF. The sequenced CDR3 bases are TGCAGTGCTGCGGTCCCCTACACAGATACG.

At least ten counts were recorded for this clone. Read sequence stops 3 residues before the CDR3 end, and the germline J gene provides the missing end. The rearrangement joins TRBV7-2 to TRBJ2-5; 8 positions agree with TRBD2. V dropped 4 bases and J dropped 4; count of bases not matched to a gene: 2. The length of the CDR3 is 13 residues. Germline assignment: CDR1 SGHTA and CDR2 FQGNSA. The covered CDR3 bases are TGTGCCAGCAGCTCCGGACTAGCAGAGACC. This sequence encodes CASSSGLAET. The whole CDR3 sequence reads CASSSGLAETQYF. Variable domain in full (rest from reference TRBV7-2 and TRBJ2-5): GAGVSQSPSNKVTEKGKDVELRCDPISGHTALYWYRQSLGQGLEFLIYFQGNSAPDKSGLPSDRFSAERTGGSVSTLTIQRTQQEDSAVYLCASSSGLAETQYFGPGTRLLVL.

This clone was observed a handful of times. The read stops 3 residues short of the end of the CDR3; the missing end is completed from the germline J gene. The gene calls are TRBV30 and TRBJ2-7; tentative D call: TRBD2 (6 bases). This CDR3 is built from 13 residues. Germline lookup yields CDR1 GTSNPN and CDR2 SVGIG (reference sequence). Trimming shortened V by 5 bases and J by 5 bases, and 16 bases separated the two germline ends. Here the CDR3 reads CAWAEGLLHEQYF. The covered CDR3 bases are TGTGCCTGGGCTGAGGGACTCCTCCACGAG.

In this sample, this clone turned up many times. The CDR3 DNA, read in part, is TGTGCCAGCAGCTTGAAACAGATCCACGAG. Its protein product is CASSLKQIHE. The whole CDR3 protein reads CASSLKQIHEQYF. The V and J genes are TRBV5-6 and TRBJ2-7, with unresolved D. The read stops 3 residues short of the end of the CDR3; the missing end is completed from the germline J gene. The CDR3 consists of 13 residues. CDR1 and CDR2 from the germline V gene are SGHDT and YYEEEE. Trimming stripped 1 base from V and 5 bases from J, with 10 bases between.

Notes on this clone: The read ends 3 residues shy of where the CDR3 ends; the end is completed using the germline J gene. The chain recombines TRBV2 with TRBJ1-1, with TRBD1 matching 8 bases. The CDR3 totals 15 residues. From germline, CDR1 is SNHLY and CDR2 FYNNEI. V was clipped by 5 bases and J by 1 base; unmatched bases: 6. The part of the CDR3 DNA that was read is TGTGCCAGCAGTAATATCAGGGGGCCGAACACTGAA. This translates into CASSNIRGPNTE. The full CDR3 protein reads CASSNIRGPNTEAFF.